The present T cell receptor beta chain was sequenced within a study of blood T cell repertoires in COVID-19. Study-wide context: Both acute and convalescent COVID-19 samples were obtained from the United States, Italy and Spain. PBMCs, B-cell-depleted T cells, or T cells were the source of the cDNA or gDNA that made up the material.

In the authors' workflow: Estimated nucleated cell counts came from reference gene primer amplification. TCRdb's table, derived via immunoSEQ multiplex PCR, lists solely in-frame clones and lacks some. V, J and clone size reflect that table, while D and trimming were determined from the DNA. Among about 270,000 clones listed, approximately 86% were seen once. The CDR3 is made up of 16 amino acids. Germline V gene lookup returns CDR1 MNHEY and CDR2 SVGAGI. After removal of 2 bases from V and 1 base from J, the junction contained 4 bases not matched to a gene. The receptor's source is a man between 40 and 49 years old with active or convalescent COVID-19. Sequenced input: peripheral blood. This chain connects TRBV6-5 to TRBJ1-4, with TRBD1 matching 7 bases. The CDR3 DNA reads TGTGCCAGCAGTTACGGGCAGGGGGGAACTAATGAAAAACTGTTTTTT. Its protein product is CASSYGQGGTNEKLFF.